This entry lists 8 T cell receptor beta chains sequenced from one sample in a study of OX40 agonist ivuxolimab in advanced cancers. Measured with immunoSEQ multiplex PCR; TCRdb has only the in-frame clones, and not every one. The table lists about 120,000 clones, 75% to 90% of them singletons. The sequences come from CD4+ or CD8+ T cells sorted from blood, collected in a trial of the OX40 agonist ivuxolimab. Receptors were obtained from an adult with an advanced solid tumor such as melanoma, head and neck, liver or kidney cancer.

This sequence joins TRBV7-2 and TRBJ2-7; D not resolved. The CDR3 consists of 13 residues. V was clipped by 5 bases and J by 3 bases, with 11 bases between them. Germline V gene lookup returns CDR1 SGHTA and CDR2 FQGNSA. The CDR3 reads CASSVGRGYEQYF. The CDR3 DNA reads TGTGCCAGCAGCGTAGGCCGCGGCTACGAGCAGTACTTC.

The chain uses TRBV6-1 and TRBJ1-6; D may be TRBD1 (5 bases). The CDR3 is 13 amino acids. Germline V gene sequence: CDR1 MNHNS, CDR2 SASEGT. V lost 8 bases and J 7 bases, leaving 12 bases between the germline ends. The CDR3 nucleotides read TGTGCCAGCGGGACCGACCCCAATTCACCCCTCCACTTT. It yields the protein CASGTDPNSPLHF.

The V and J genes are TRBV7-2 and TRBJ1-2, with no clear D. This CDR3 spans 14 amino acids. Germline-derived CDR1 and CDR2 are SGHTA and FQGNSA. Deletions cut 1 base from V and 8 bases from J, with 14 bases between. As DNA, the CDR3 is TGTGCCAGCAGCTTAGTTGGCGGGTCCGAGGGCTACACCTTC. It specifies CASSLVGGSEGYTF.

To note about this clone: Additional DNA sequences in this sample encode the identical CDR3. The chain couples TRBV9 to TRBJ1-6; the match to TRBD1 covers 7 bases. The germline V gene encodes CDR1 SGDLS and CDR2 YYNGEE. The CDR3 has 14 amino acids. V shed 0 bases and J 6 bases; nucleotides not matched to a gene: 0. In DNA form, the CDR3 reads TGTGCCAGCAGCGTAGGACAGGGTAATTCACCCCTCCACTTT. It translates to CASSVGQGNSPLHF.

This chain uses TRBV29-1 with TRBJ1-5; 7 nucleotides match TRBD1. This CDR3 region has 15 residues. Germline values: CDR1 SQVTM, CDR2 ANQGSEA. V was pared by 6 bases and J by 0 bases, with 8 bases of the junction left unmatched. This CDR3 reads CSVRKGAGSNQPQHF. The CDR3, as DNA: TGCAGCGTCAGGAAGGGGGCCGGTAGCAATCAGCCCCAGCATTTT.

The V and J genes are TRBV30 and TRBJ1-4; no clear D gene. Germline V gene lookup returns CDR1 GTSNPN and CDR2 SVGIG (reference sequence). Trimming pared 5 bases from V and 3 bases from J, leaving 13 bases between. This CDR3 spans 14 amino acids. CDR3 protein: CAWGGALPNEKLFF. The CDR3 DNA follows: TGTGCCTGGGGCGGTGCGCTGCCTAATGAAAAACTGTTTTTT. The whole variable domain, remainder taken from reference TRBV30 and TRBJ1-4, is SQTIHQWPATLVQPVGSPLSLECTVEGTSNPNLYWYRQAAGRGLQLLFYSVGIGQISSEVPQNLSASRPQDRQFILSSKKLLLSDSGFYLCAWGGALPNEKLFFGSGTQLSVL.

The gene calls are TRBV27 and TRBJ2-7; D possibly matches TRBD1 or TRBD2 (6 bases each). Trimming shortened V by 1 base and J by 3 bases, and 13 bases separated the two germline ends. From germline, CDR1 is MNHEY and CDR2 SMNVEV (reference sequence). This CDR3 comprises 15 residues. The CDR3 is CASSLYGGLVYEQYF. In DNA, the CDR3 is TGTGCCAGCAGTTTATATGGGGGGCTGGTCTACGAGCAGTACTTC.

The chain recombines TRBV7-9 with TRBJ1-1; D may be TRBD1 (6 bases). V gave up 4 bases and J gave up 0 bases, with 6 bases separating them. Germline CDR1 and CDR2: SEHNR and FQNEAQ (reference sequence). The CDR3 has 13 amino acids. DNA of the CDR3: TGTGCCAGCAGCTGGACAGTGAACACTGAAGCTTTCTTT. Encoded protein: CASSWTVNTEAFF.